This T cell receptor (beta chain) is drawn from a study of cytomegalovirus exposure and HLA in healthy donors. The CDR3 spans 17 residues. CDR1 and CDR2 from the germline V gene are SGHVS and FNYEAQ. After removal of 5 bases from V and 0 bases from J, the junction contained 8 bases not matched to a gene. The PCR ran on 60 Vbeta and 13 Jbeta primers. The data were produced by immunoSEQ multiplex PCR, yet TCRdb's version contains in-frame clones alone and is incomplete. The repertoire includes 95,000 to 150,000 clones, less than 75% of them detected once, and around 4% sits in the top ten. This clone was seen only once.

Material for sequencing was PBMCs. The V gene is TRBV7-6, the J gene TRBJ1-4, with TRBD1 identical over 8 bases. This clonotype was sampled from a woman aged 40 to 50 in good health and CMV-seronegative. Here the CDR3 DNA reads TGTGCCAGCAGCCTTGGACAGGGTGGTACAACTAATGAAAAACTGTTTTTT. This translates into CASSLGQGGTTNEKLFF.